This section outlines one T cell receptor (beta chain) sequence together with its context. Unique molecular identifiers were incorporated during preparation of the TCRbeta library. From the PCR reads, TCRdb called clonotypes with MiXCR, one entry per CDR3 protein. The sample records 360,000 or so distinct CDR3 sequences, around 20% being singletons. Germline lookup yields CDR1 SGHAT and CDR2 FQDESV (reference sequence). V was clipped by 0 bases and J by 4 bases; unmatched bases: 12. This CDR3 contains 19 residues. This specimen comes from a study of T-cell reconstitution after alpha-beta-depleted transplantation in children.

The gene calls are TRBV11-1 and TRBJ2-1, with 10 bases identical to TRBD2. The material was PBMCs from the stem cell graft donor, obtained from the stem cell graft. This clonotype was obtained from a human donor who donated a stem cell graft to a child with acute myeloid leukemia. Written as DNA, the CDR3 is TGTGCCAGCAGCTTAGCGCTAATCATTGGACTAGCGGCTTACAATGAGCAGTTCTTC. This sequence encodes CASSLALIIGLAAYNEQFF.